This T cell receptor beta chain was captured by sequencing in a study of shared clonotypes between healthy human individuals. Healthy adults negative for HIV, lacking recent acute infections or vaccinations, served as donors. The CDR3 sequence is 17 residues long. V lost 1 base to trimming and J lost 6 bases, with 22 bases between them. Germline CDR1 is LNHDA and CDR2 is SQIVND (reference sequence). Around 29,000 T cell genomes, or approximately 290 ng DNA, went into unsorted PBMC replicate PCRs. Some clones are missing from TCRdb's copy, which holds only in-frame ones; the method was immunoSEQ multiplex PCR. The repertoire includes about 470,000 clones, roughly 83% of them detected once, and approximately 13% sits in the top ten.

Input material: PBMCs. This sequence was found in a woman aged 40 to 50 in good health. Some clones in this sample may be carry-over from other donors' samples. The chain is built from TRBV19 and TRBJ2-7, with D unresolved. The CDR3 reads CASSIAWSEQTACEQYF. As DNA, the CDR3 is TGTGCCAGTAGTATAGCTTGGTCCGAGCAAACGGCTTGCGAGCAGTACTTC.